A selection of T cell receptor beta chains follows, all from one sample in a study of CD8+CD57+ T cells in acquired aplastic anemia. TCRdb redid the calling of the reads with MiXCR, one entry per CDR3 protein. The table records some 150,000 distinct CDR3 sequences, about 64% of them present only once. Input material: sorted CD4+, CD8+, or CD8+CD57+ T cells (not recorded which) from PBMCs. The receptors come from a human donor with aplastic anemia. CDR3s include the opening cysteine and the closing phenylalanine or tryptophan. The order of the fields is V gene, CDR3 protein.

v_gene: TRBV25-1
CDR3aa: CASSPPPGGGATGELFF

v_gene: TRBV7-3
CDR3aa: CASSSQRGLGDNEQFF

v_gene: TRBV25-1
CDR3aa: CASSELGVAGELFF

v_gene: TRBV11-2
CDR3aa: CASSLGAGGGQPQHF

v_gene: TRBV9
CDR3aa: CASSVQGTVIGEQFF

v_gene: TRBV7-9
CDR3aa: CASSISWEMGSYNEQFF

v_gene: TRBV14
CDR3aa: CASSPATNEKLFF

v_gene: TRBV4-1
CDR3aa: CASSQEGRQGVIGYTF

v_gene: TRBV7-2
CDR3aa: CASRYTSGGLGTQYF

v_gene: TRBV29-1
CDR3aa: CSVDSPTGLRGTEAFF

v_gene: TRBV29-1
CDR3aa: CSVERGQGARGEQYF

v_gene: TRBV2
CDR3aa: CASSDPCGENTIYF

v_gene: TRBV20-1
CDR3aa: CSARLVPEQFF

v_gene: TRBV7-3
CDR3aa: CASSLGSGGFTNEKLFF

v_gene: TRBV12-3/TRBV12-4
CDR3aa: CASSLQDLLGGYTF

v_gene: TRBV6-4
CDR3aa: CASSEFGLAGRDEQFF

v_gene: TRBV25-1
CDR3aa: CASSPPRTANSPLHF

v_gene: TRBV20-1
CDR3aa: CSARDPQGDHNEQFF

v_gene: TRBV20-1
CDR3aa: CSARDSPFQEQFF

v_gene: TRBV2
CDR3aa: CASSELAAEEFF

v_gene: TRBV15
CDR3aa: CATQSPDSSLLNQPQHF

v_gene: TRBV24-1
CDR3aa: CATSDPGQGQETQYF

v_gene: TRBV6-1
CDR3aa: CASSLQGYGNQPQHF

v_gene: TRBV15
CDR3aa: CATSKKGMGNQPQHF

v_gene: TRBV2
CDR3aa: CASSGDRGNSPLHF

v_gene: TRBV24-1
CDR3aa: CATRGGPGEGGYTF

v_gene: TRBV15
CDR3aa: CATSRERDTNYGYTF

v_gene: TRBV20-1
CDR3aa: CSASRDRAYEQYF

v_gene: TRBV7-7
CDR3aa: CASSSGDDFGYTF

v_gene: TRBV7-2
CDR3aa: CASSLGGITDTQYF

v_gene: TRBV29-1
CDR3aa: CSVEGDDYGYTF

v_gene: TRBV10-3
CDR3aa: CAISRTSESQYF

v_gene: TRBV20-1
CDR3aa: CSARDRTQGALTEAFF

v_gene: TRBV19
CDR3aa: CASSPGTGTYNTEAFF

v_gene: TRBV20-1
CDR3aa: CSASSTDTQYF

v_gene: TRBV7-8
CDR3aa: CASSLAGGGYEQYF

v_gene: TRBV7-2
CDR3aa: CASSLGWQGHSPLHF

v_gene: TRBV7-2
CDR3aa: CASSPYLGAAETQYF

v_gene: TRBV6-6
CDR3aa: CASSSGQLNLNIQYF

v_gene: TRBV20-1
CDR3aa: CSARYRRNTEAFF

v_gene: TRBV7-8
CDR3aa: CASSIRGRNGELFF

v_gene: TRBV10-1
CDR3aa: CASSQGLAVDYEQYF

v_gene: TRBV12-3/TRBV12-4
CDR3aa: CASSLRSTFQPQHF

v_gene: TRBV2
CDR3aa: CASGSGTDNSPLHF

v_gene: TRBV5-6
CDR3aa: CASSLGHMNTEAFF

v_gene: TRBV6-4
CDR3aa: CASSEGLEGGTDTQYF

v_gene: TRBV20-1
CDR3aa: CSARNPGGTEAFF

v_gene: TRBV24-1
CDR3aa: CATSDPILGGTQYF